The 26 T cell receptor beta chains given below trace back to one sample, sequenced in a study of memory CD4+ T cells and cytomegalovirus serostatus. TCRdb's copy holds only in-frame clones and misses some; the assay was immunoSEQ multiplex PCR. The data show around 60,000 clones, around 77% seen once. The sort gate was single viable CD3+CD4+CD8-CD45RO+ cells for memory CD4+ T cells. The sequenced material came from memory CD4+ T cells from blood. The receptors stem from an adult in good health and CMV-seronegative.

This chain uses TRBV27 with TRBJ2-7; possibly TRBD2 for D (6 bases). The V end lost 3 bases, the J end lost 6 bases, and 18 bases lay between the germline ends. The CDR3 contains 15 residues. Germline lookup yields CDR1 MNHEY and CDR2 SMNVEV (reference sequence). CDR3 residues: CASSFVGTSPFEQYF. DNA for the CDR3: TGTGCCAGCAGTTTCGTAGGGACTTCCCCTTTCGAGCAGTACTTC.

This clone was observed a single time. This chain connects TRBV2 to TRBJ1-1; tentatively, D is TRBD1 (6 bases). Germline-derived CDR1 and CDR2 are SNHLY and FYNNEI. Deletions cut 8 bases from V and 3 bases from J, with 16 bases between. The CDR3 contains 14 residues. CDR3 residues: CASQGKGVDTEAFF. The DNA of the CDR3 is TGTGCCAGCCAGGGGAAGGGGGTCGACACTGAAGCTTTCTTT.

The chain carries TRBV9 and TRBJ2-1; 8 bases map to TRBD2. Germline V lookup: CDR1 SGDLS, CDR2 YYNGEE. V lost 5 bases to trimming and J lost 3 bases; unmatched junction nucleotides: 7. This CDR3 region has 15 residues. Here the CDR3 reads CASSSTGTSYNEQFF. The CDR3 DNA reads as TGTGCCAGCAGTTCTACCGGGACTAGCTACAATGAGCAGTTCTTC.

The chain employs TRBV19 and TRBJ1-1, with a possible D match to TRBD1 (6 bases). The germline gives CDR1 LNHDA, CDR2 SQIVND (reference sequence). V lost 5 bases to trimming and J lost 0 bases, with 10 bases between them. The CDR3 length is 14 residues. The CDR3 region is CASSFGTLNTEAFF. For the CDR3, the DNA is TGTGCCAGTAGTTTCGGGACACTGAACACTGAAGCTTTCTTT. The full variable domain, in which reference TRBV19 and TRBJ1-1 provide the parts outside the CDR3, is DGGITQSPKYLFRKEGQNVTLSCEQNLNHDAMYWYRQDPGQGLRLIYYSQIVNDFQKGDIAEGYSVSREKKESFPLTVTSAQKNPTAFYLCASSFGTLNTEAFFGQGTRLTVV.

This clone has just a few counts. This CDR3 is CASSQGQESYEQYF. DNA for the CDR3: TGCGCCAGCAGCCAAGGACAGGAGTCCTACGAGCAGTACTTC. The rearrangement uses TRBV4-3 and TRBJ2-7; possibly TRBD1 for D (6 bases). Looked up from germline, CDR1 is LGHNA and CDR2 is YSLEER. The ends were cut back, 1 base at V and 1 base at J, with 8 bases in the middle. The CDR3 is 14 residues long.

This chain connects TRBV5-1 to TRBJ1-1, with a tentative D call TRBD1 (5 bases). Trimming left V 0 bases short and J 5 bases short, with 17 bases between. CDR1 is SGHRS, CDR2 YFSETQ, per germline. This CDR3 is 16 amino acids long. CDR3 sequence reads: CASSLASGRAETEAFF. The CDR3 nucleotides are TGCGCCAGCAGCTTGGCCTCGGGCAGGGCCGAAACTGAAGCTTTCTTT.

The V gene is TRBV19, the J gene TRBJ2-6; 8 nucleotides line up with TRBD1. Germline CDR1 reads LNHDA; CDR2 reads SQIVND (reference sequence). V lost 6 bases and J lost 1; bases outside the gene matches: 8. The CDR3 totals 17 residues. CDR3 DNA sequence: TGTGCCAGTAGCCGACAGGGGTCAAGTTCTGGGGCCAACGTCCTGACTTTC. Protein product: CASSRQGSSSGANVLTF.

The table lists this clone with a count of one. V usage is TRBV5-1 and J usage is TRBJ2-3, with 11 positions matching TRBD2. Germline CDR1 SGHRS, CDR2 YFSETQ. The CDR3 loop spans 13 amino acids. The V segment lost 9 bases and the J segment 4 bases; nucleotides outside the gene matches: 4. CDR3 residues: CATTSGGSDTQYF. The CDR3 DNA is TGCGCCACCACTAGCGGGGGATCAGATACGCAGTATTTT. Full variable domain (remainder filled in from reference TRBV5-1 and TRBJ2-3): KAGVTQTPRYLIKTRGQQVTLSCSPISGHRSVSWYQQTPGQGLQFLFEYFSETQRNKGNFPGRFSGRQFSNSRSEMNVSTLELGDSALYLCATTSGGSDTQYFGPGTRLTVL.

The gene calls are TRBV19 and TRBJ2-1; D may be TRBD2 (5 bases). V was pared by 7 bases and J by 0 bases, with 10 bases between. The CDR3 sequence is 14 residues long. Germline CDR1 reads LNHDA; CDR2 reads SQIVND (reference sequence). The chain's CDR3 is CASISGNSYNEQFF. The CDR3 DNA reads as TGTGCCAGTATATCGGGGAACTCCTACAATGAGCAGTTCTTC.

This chain connects TRBV7-9 to TRBJ2-7, with 8 bases identical to TRBD2. Germline CDR1 is SEHNR and CDR2 is FQNEAQ (reference sequence). This CDR3 is 15 amino acids long. Unmatched junction bases numbered 8, after V lost 5 bases and J lost 2 bases. DNA for the CDR3: TGTGCCAGCAGCCCCATGGACGGGAGGGCCTACGAGCAGTACTTC. Translating gives CASSPMDGRAYEQYF.

The chain recombines TRBV7-3 with TRBJ2-7; 12 bases align to TRBD2. CDR1 SGHTA and CDR2 FQGTGA come from the germline V gene. The V and J ends lost 3 bases and 1 base, in that order; junction bases with no gene match: 1. The CDR3 loop spans 15 amino acids. CDR3 DNA: TGTGCCAGCAGCTTTGGGACTAGCGGGTCCTACGAGCAGTACTTC. Translation: CASSFGTSGSYEQYF.

For the CDR3, the DNA is TGTGCCAGCAGTACCAGGGGCGGTCTGGGCTACACCTTC. Its translation: CASSTRGGLGYTF. V and J are TRBV2 and TRBJ1-2, with D perhaps matching TRBD1 (6 bases). Germline V CDR1 and CDR2: SNHLY, FYNNEI. This CDR3 is built from 13 residues. Trimming shortened V by 5 bases and J by 8 bases, and 15 bases separated the two germline ends.

This chain joins TRBV10-3 and TRBJ2-3; D unresolved. The V end was cut by 3 bases, the J end by 0 bases, with 10 bases between. The germline V gene encodes CDR1 ENHRY and CDR2 SYGVKD. CDR3 size: 15 residues. CDR3 coding DNA: TGTGCCATCAGTGAAGGCCTCCCTAGCACAGATACGCAGTATTTT. Its translation is CAISEGLPSTDTQYF.

V gene TRBV27 combines with J gene TRBJ2-7; 9 bases align to TRBD1. This CDR3 has 14 amino acids. V lost 5 bases and J lost 6; bases outside the gene matches: 8. Germline lookup yields CDR1 MNHEY and CDR2 SMNVEV (reference sequence). CDR3 nucleotides: TGTGCCAGCAGTCTTTGGACAGGGGACGGCGAGCAGTACTTC. Protein sequence: CASSLWTGDGEQYF.

V is TRBV5-1 and J is TRBJ1-4; TRBD1 is a possible D gene (5 bases). Between the trimmed V and J ends, which lost 2 bases and 1 base, there was a span of 18 bases. The CDR3 runs 18 residues. Germline V gene data show CDR1 as SGHRS and CDR2 as YFSETQ. DNA of the CDR3: TGCGCCAGCAGCTTTTCAACAGGCAGCCTAAAAACTAATGAAAAACTGTTTTTT. Amino acids: CASSFSTGSLKTNEKLFF.

This chain uses TRBV7-2 with TRBJ2-2, with 10 bases lining up with TRBD2. Germline V CDR1 and CDR2: SGHTA, FQGNSA. This CDR3 is 15 amino acids long. The V and J ends lost 3 bases and 6 bases, in that order; junction bases with no gene match: 4. The CDR3 sequence is CASSLSSGSPGELFF. The CDR3 DNA sequence: TGTGCCAGCAGCTTGTCTAGCGGGAGTCCCGGGGAGCTGTTTTTT.

The chain uses TRBV5-1 and TRBJ2-2, with D perhaps TRBD2 (5 bases). The V gene's germline CDR1 is SGHRS and CDR2 YFSETQ. This CDR3 is 14 amino acids long. Trimming left V 2 bases short and J 5 bases short, with 10 bases between. The chain's CDR3 is CASSFPAVTGELFF. In DNA form, the CDR3 reads TGCGCCAGCAGCTTTCCAGCGGTTACCGGGGAGCTGTTTTTT.

This clone was detected once. This chain connects TRBV7-6 to TRBJ2-3; 12 positions match TRBD2. V was clipped by 2 bases and J by 0 bases; unmatched bases: 6. Germline V gene data show CDR1 as SGHVS and CDR2 as FNYEAQ. This CDR3 region has 18 residues. CDR3 nucleotide sequence: TGTGCCAGCAGCTTATATTCTGGGACTAGCGGGAGCACAGATACGCAGTATTTT. Protein sequence: CASSLYSGTSGSTDTQYF.

The chain is built from TRBV19 and TRBJ2-5; D might be TRBD1 (6 bases). Germline CDR1 reads LNHDA; CDR2 reads SQIVND (reference sequence). The V end lost 4 bases, the J end lost 2 bases, and 20 bases lay between the germline ends. This CDR3 has 17 amino acids. This CDR3 is CASSRGGARGGQETQYF. DNA for the CDR3: TGTGCCAGTAGTAGGGGTGGTGCCAGGGGCGGACAAGAGACCCAGTACTTC.

The chain is built from TRBV9 and TRBJ1-5; D gene uncertain. Trimming removed 9 bases from V and 4 bases from J, with 17 bases in between. CDR1 and CDR2 (germline): SGDLS, YYNGEE. The CDR3 loop spans 14 amino acids. As DNA, the CDR3 is TGTGCCAACGGATGTCCGGGGTGGAATCAGCCCCAGCATTTT. It yields the protein CANGCPGWNQPQHF.

The rearrangement uses TRBV10-3 and TRBJ2-5, with D possibly being TRBD1 or TRBD2 (5 bases each). Germline V gene sequence: CDR1 ENHRY, CDR2 SYGVKD. This CDR3 is 15 amino acids long. V was trimmed by 2 bases and J by 3 bases, leaving 13 bases between them. CDR3 DNA: TGTGCCATCAGTGAGCCGAAGGGGACCAAAGAGACCCAGTACTTC. Translating it yields CAISEPKGTKETQYF.

The chain uses TRBV7-2 and TRBJ2-3; the match to TRBD2 covers 11 bases. The CDR3 spans 18 residues. Germline V gene sequence: CDR1 SGHTA, CDR2 FQGNSA. With V trimmed by 3 bases and J by 2 bases, 10 bases remained unmatched. This CDR3 reads CASSFRLAGGYYTDTQYF. DNA of the CDR3: TGTGCCAGCAGCTTTCGGCTAGCGGGGGGCTACTACACAGATACGCAGTATTTT.

The V and J genes are TRBV6-1 and TRBJ1-4; D gene uncertain. The CDR3 has 13 amino acids. CDR1 and CDR2 (germline): MNHNS, SASEGT. Trimming removed 7 bases from V and 7 bases from J, with 13 bases in between. CDR3 bases: TGTGCCAGCACCATAGGTGGTAGTGAAAAACTGTTTTTT. Translating gives CASTIGGSEKLFF.

The chain links TRBV6-1 to TRBJ2-7; TRBD1 aligns across 7 bases. This CDR3 contains 13 residues. After removal of 6 bases from V and 1 base from J, the junction contained 3 bases not matched to a gene. Germline V gives CDR1 MNHNS, CDR2 SASEGT. Here the CDR3 DNA reads TGTGCCAGCAGACCGGGACAGTCCTACGAGCAGTACTTC. Amino acid sequence: CASRPGQSYEQYF.

The CDR3 loop is CASSLLRLAGVETQYF. CDR3 DNA sequence: TGTGCCAGCAGCTTGCTTCGACTAGCGGGAGTAGAGACCCAGTACTTC. The rearrangement uses TRBV5-6 and TRBJ2-5; TRBD2 matches 12 bases. Unmatched junction bases numbered 5, after V lost 1 base and J lost 4 bases. The CDR3 extends over 16 amino acids. Germline V gene lookup returns CDR1 SGHDT and CDR2 YYEEEE.

The rearrangement uses TRBV4-1 and TRBJ1-2, with unresolved D. The CDR3 contains 18 residues. With 1 base removed from V and 7 bases from J, the gap between germline ends came to 25 bases. Germline CDR1 and CDR2: MGHRA and YSYEKL. The CDR3 nucleotides are TGCGCCAGCAGCCAAGGGCTGTTTTGGGCAGCAAAGGGTTCTGGCTACACCTTC. As protein: CASSQGLFWAAKGSGYTF.